These 18 T cell receptor beta chains came from one sample sequenced in a study of Graves' ophthalmopathy and Graves' hyperthyroidism. Scientists amplified the TCR beta CDR3 regions from RNA transcripts. Following a first-round RT-PCR that used HTBI primers, a second-round multiplex PCR was carried out. MiXCR was run by TCRdb on the multiplex PCR reads, yielding one entry per CDR3 protein. The sample carries 650,000 to 800,000 distinct CDR3 sequences, about two fifths recorded once. The sequencing input was peripheral blood. These receptors were taken from an adult man with Graves' ophthalmopathy.

V and J are TRBV19 and TRBJ1-2, with D unclear. Trimming shortened V by 4 bases and J by 4 bases, and 10 bases separated the two germline ends. The CDR3 sequence is 13 residues long. The germline gives CDR1 LNHDA, CDR2 SQIVND (reference sequence). The DNA of the CDR3 is TGTGCCAGTAGTAACCCCGTCTTCTATGGCTACACCTTC. This sequence encodes CASSNPVFYGYTF. The full variable domain, rest sourced from reference TRBV19 and TRBJ1-2, is DGGITQSPKYLFRKEGQNVTLSCEQNLNHDAMYWYRQDPGQGLRLIYYSQIVNDFQKGDIAEGYSVSREKKESFPLTVTSAQKNPTAFYLCASSNPVFYGYTFGSGTRLTVV.

The gene calls are TRBV10-3 and TRBJ2-5; 9 positions agree with TRBD1. Trimming removed 0 bases from V and 5 bases from J; junction bases left unmatched: 4. Germline CDR1 and CDR2: ENHRY and SYGVKD. The CDR3 is 15 amino acids. In DNA, the CDR3 is TGTGCCATCAGTGAGTCGGGACAGGGTGGGGAGACCCAGTACTTC. Translation: CAISESGQGGETQYF.

This clonotype was observed at least ten times. This chain joins TRBV19 and TRBJ2-7; D remains ambiguous. The CDR3 runs 13 residues. Trimming stripped 5 bases from V and 2 bases from J, with 10 bases between. The germline V gene has CDR1 LNHDA and CDR2 SQIVND (reference sequence). CDR3 nucleotides: TGTGCCAGTAGTCCTCAGGCGGCCTACGAGCAGTACTTC. Translated, it gives CASSPQAAYEQYF.

This clonotype has only one observation. The rearrangement links TRBV12-3 or TRBV12-4 to TRBJ1-1, with D possibly being TRBD1 (6 bases). The CDR3 has 14 amino acids. V was pared by 6 bases and J by 2 bases, with 13 bases between. The CDR3 spells CASSPGQINTEAFF. The CDR3 DNA reads as TGTGCCAGCAGCCCCGGACAGATAAACACTGAAGCTTTCTTT.

This clonotype was picked up many times. DNA of the CDR3: TGTGCCACACAGATATACAACGACGAGACCCAGTACTTC. This gives the protein CATQIYNDETQYF. The chain links TRBV3-1 to TRBJ2-5; the D is unclear. CDR3 length: 13 residues. Germline V CDR1 and CDR2: LGHDT, YNNKEL (reference sequence). Trimming took 10 bases from V and 5 from J, leaving 17 bases between them.

There are many counts of this clonotype. The V and J genes are TRBV7-2 and TRBJ2-7, with D maybe TRBD2 (5 bases). The ends were cut back, 3 bases at V and 7 bases at J, with 10 bases in the middle. The CDR3 runs 12 residues. Looked up from germline, CDR1 is SGHTA and CDR2 is FQGNSA. CDR3 residues: CASSFGRGEQYF. The CDR3 DNA reads as TGTGCCAGCAGCTTCGGGCGAGGGGAGCAGTACTTC.

In this sample, this clonotype turned up a few times. The gene calls are TRBV4-1 and TRBJ2-7; D unclear. Germline CDR1 reads MGHRA; CDR2 reads YSYEKL. CDR3 size: 14 residues. Trimming pared 4 bases from V and 2 bases from J, leaving 12 bases between. The CDR3 bases are TGCGCCAGCAGCCTGAAGGTGGAAGCCTACGAGCAGTACTTC. This gives the protein CASSLKVEAYEQYF.

This clonotype was counted at least ten times. Being one base from a much bigger clone, this may be a read error. The chain uses TRBV7-8 and TRBJ2-7; no clear D. Looked up from germline, CDR1 is SGHVS and CDR2 is FQNEAQ. V was trimmed by 3 bases and J by 1 base, leaving 4 bases between them. CDR3 length: 12 amino acids. The CDR3 is CASSLHSYEQYF. CDR3 DNA sequence: TGTGCCAGCAGCTTGCATTCCTACGAGCAGTACTTC.

This chain connects TRBV19 to TRBJ1-3, with 10 bases fitting TRBD1. The trim removed 9 bases at V and 7 bases at J, leaving 3 bases unmatched. The CDR3 extends over 12 amino acids. CDR1 LNHDA and CDR2 SQIVND come from the germline V gene (reference sequence). In DNA form, the CDR3 reads TGTGCCAGCGGGACAGGGGACAACACCATATATTTT. This encodes CASGTGDNTIYF.

Comment on this clonotype: A much more abundant neighbour one base away suggests this may be a read error. The chain uses TRBV19 and TRBJ2-2; tentative D call: TRBD2 (6 bases). CDR3 size: 15 residues. Trimming took off 5 bases at V and 6 bases at J, with 16 bases between the two ends. Germline V gene sequence: CDR1 LNHDA, CDR2 SQIVND (reference sequence). CDR3 in amino acids: CASSGGRGGPGELFF. Written as DNA, the CDR3 is TGTGCCAGTAGTGGCGGACGGGGAGGACCCGGGGAGCTGTTTTTT.

The V gene is TRBV5-1, the J gene TRBJ1-1; no clear D gene. Between the trimmed V and J ends, which lost 1 base and 7 bases, there was a span of 14 bases. The CDR3 runs to 14 residues. Germline-derived CDR1 and CDR2 are SGHRS and YFSETQ. CDR3 sequence reads: CASSLNGPTNEAFF. As DNA, the CDR3 is TGCGCCAGCAGCTTGAATGGGCCAACTAATGAAGCTTTCTTT.

The chain joins TRBV7-8 to TRBJ1-5; D might be TRBD1 (5 bases). V dropped 2 bases and J dropped 7 bases, with 24 bases sitting between them. CDR1 and CDR2 (germline): SGHVS, FQNEAQ. The CDR3 runs 18 residues. CDR3 DNA sequence: TGTGCCAGCAGCTTACCTGGGTTTCGGCAGGGTGGGCGCCAGCCCCAGCATTTT. Residues: CASSLPGFRQGGRQPQHF.

This clonotype was counted ten times or more. The chain is built from TRBV24-1 and TRBJ1-5; D remains ambiguous. This CDR3 has 14 amino acids. The germline gives CDR1 KGHDR, CDR2 SFDVKD. V gave up 2 bases and J gave up 3 bases, with 7 bases separating them. Here the CDR3 DNA reads TGTGCCACCAGTGATTCAGTCCCCAATCAGCCCCAGCATTTT. Its translation: CATSDSVPNQPQHF.

This clonotype was picked up many times. The chain recombines TRBV7-9 with TRBJ1-4; TRBD1 aligns across 8 bases. J gave up 11 bases and V 11 bases, and 22 bases lay outside the gene matches. The CDR3 runs to 16 residues. Germline values: CDR1 SEHNR, CDR2 FQNEAQ (reference sequence). The CDR3 spells CAVSWGVGQTGAKLFF. Here the CDR3 DNA reads TGTGCCGTCTCGTGGGGCGTCGGGCAGACAGGGGCCAAACTGTTTTTT.

The chain carries TRBV29-1 and TRBJ1-5; 7 nucleotides align to TRBD1. V trimming: 4 bases; J trimming: 15 bases; junction bases outside the gene matches: 6. The germline V gene has CDR1 SQVTM and CDR2 ANQGSEA. The CDR3 contains 10 residues. CDR3 DNA: TGCAGCGTTGCCAGGACAGGATTGCATTTT. Amino acids: CSVARTGLHF.

Concerning this clonotype itself: Its ends do not fully match the called genes, so a read error is possible. The rearrangement uses TRBV10-3 and TRBJ1-5; D is uncertain. The CDR3 extends over 15 amino acids. Per germline, CDR1 ENHRY and CDR2 SYGVKD. The CDR3 spells CASSEGGRRNQPQHF. The CDR3 DNA sequence: TGTGCCAGCAGTGAGGGAGGCAGGCGCAATCAGCCCCAGCATTTT.

This clonotype was detected only a few times. J is TRBJ1-5 and V is TRBV28; 8 bases map to TRBD1. Germline V gene data show CDR1 as MDHEN and CDR2 as SYDVKM. The CDR3 is made up of 13 amino acids. Losses at the gene ends were 5 bases for V and 10 bases for J; bases not matched to a gene: 7. CDR3 DNA sequence: TGTGCCAGCAGTACCGCACAGGGGGGACCCCAGCATTTT. It is translated as CASSTAQGGPQHF.

This clonotype was detected ten times or more. The chain recombines TRBV7-9 with TRBJ1-1; D uncertain. Germline V gives CDR1 SEHNR, CDR2 FQNEAQ (reference sequence). The CDR3 runs to 14 residues. V was clipped by 0 bases and J by 5 bases, with 10 bases between them. The CDR3 DNA reads TGTGCCAGCAGCTTAGCGTCAGCCGGGACTGAAGCTTTCTTT. It translates to CASSLASAGTEAFF.